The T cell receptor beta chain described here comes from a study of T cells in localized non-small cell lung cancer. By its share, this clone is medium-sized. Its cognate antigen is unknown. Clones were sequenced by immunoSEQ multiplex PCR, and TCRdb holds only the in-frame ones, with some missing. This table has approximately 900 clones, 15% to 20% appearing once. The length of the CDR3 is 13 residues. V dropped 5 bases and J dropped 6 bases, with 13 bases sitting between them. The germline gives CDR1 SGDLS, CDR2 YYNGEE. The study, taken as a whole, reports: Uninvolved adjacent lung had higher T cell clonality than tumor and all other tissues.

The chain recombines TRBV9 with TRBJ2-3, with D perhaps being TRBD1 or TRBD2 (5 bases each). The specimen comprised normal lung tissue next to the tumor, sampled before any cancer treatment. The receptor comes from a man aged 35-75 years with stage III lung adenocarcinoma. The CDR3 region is CASSVNWGDTQYF. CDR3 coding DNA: TGTGCCAGCAGTGTTAACTGGGGGGATACGCAGTATTTT.